Below are 12 T cell receptor beta chains sequenced from a single sample in a study of shared clonotypes between healthy human individuals. This table comes from immunoSEQ multiplex PCR, and its TCRdb copy is limited to in-frame clones, with some not included. The data show some 2 million clones, less than 95% seen once. The naive CD8 population came from CD45RO-negative cells selected for CCR7, without terminally differentiated effector memory CD45RA+ cells. What was sequenced was naive CD8+ T cells sorted from blood. The receptor source for this set is a young man in good health.

This sequence joins TRBV2 and TRBJ2-5; 9 positions match TRBD2. V shed 5 bases and J 5 bases; nucleotides not matched to a gene: 9. CDR1 SNHLY and CDR2 FYNNEI come from the germline V gene. This CDR3 has 15 residues. CDR3 amino acids: CASSPSGAIPETQYF. DNA for the CDR3: TGTGCCAGCAGTCCTAGCGGGGCTATCCCGGAGACCCAGTACTTC.

The rearrangement links TRBV10-1 to TRBJ2-4; D is unresolved. This CDR3 is 11 amino acids long. Germline V gene sequence: CDR1 WNHNN, CDR2 SYGVQD (reference sequence). V dropped 10 bases and J dropped 12 bases, with 16 bases sitting between them. The CDR3 DNA reads TGCGCCACCGAAGAAAGAAATAGTCAGTACTTC. Translation gives CATEERNSQYF.

The chain joins TRBV7-9 to TRBJ2-1; D call uncertain. Trimming stripped 5 bases from V and 0 bases from J, with 11 bases between. The length of the CDR3 is 15 residues. Germline lookup yields CDR1 SEHNR and CDR2 FQNEAQ (reference sequence). This chain's CDR3 is CASSALGSSYNEQFF. In nucleotides, the CDR3 is TGTGCCAGCAGCGCGTTGGGGTCCTCCTACAATGAGCAGTTCTTC.

This clone was detected once. The V call is TRBV4-1, the J call TRBJ1-1; D possibly corresponds to TRBD1 (5 bases). V was shortened by 0 bases and J by 3 bases, with 17 bases between the two germline ends. The CDR3 length is 17 residues. Germline V gene sequence: CDR1 MGHRA, CDR2 YSYEKL. CDR3 in amino acids: CASSQDRYQGRDTEAFF. CDR3 DNA sequence: TGCGCCAGCAGCCAAGACCGTTATCAGGGCCGGGACACTGAAGCTTTCTTT.

This CDR3 reads CASSDPGTGNEQFF. The CDR3 coding sequence is TGTGCCAGCAGTGACCCTGGGACGGGCAATGAGCAGTTCTTC. V and J are TRBV25-1 and TRBJ2-1; tentatively, D is TRBD1 or TRBD2 (5 bases each). CDR3 size: 14 residues. Germline V CDR1 and CDR2: MGHDK, SYGVNS. V was cut by 3 bases and J by 6 bases, with 12 bases left in between.

To note about this clone: The sample carries other DNA sequences with the same CDR3. J is TRBJ2-7 and V is TRBV9, with D perhaps matching TRBD1 or TRBD2 (5 bases each). Germline values: CDR1 SGDLS, CDR2 YYNGEE. The CDR3 has 14 residues. Trimming left V 0 bases short and J 3 bases short, with 10 bases between. This CDR3 reads CASSVGGVGYEQYF. The CDR3, as DNA: TGTGCCAGCAGCGTAGGAGGGGTGGGCTACGAGCAGTACTTC.

The chain uses TRBV4-3 and TRBJ2-7, with 7 nucleotides matching TRBD2. Germline CDR1 reads LGHNA; CDR2 reads YSLEER. CDR3 size: 17 residues. V was pared by 0 bases and J by 6 bases, with 14 bases of the junction left unmatched. The CDR3, as DNA: TGCGCCAGCAGCCAAGATAAGGAGTCGTCCGGGAGGAGCGAGCAGTACTTC. This sequence encodes CASSQDKESSGRSEQYF.

The V and J genes are TRBV27 and TRBJ1-2; D is perhaps TRBD1 (6 bases). CDR1 MNHEY and CDR2 SMNVEV come from the germline V gene (reference sequence). V was pared by 5 bases and J by 4 bases, with 17 bases between. The CDR3 extends over 15 amino acids. The CDR3 loop is CASSTLQTGPYGYTF. Here the CDR3 DNA reads TGTGCCAGCAGTACCCTACAGACAGGTCCCTATGGCTACACCTTC.

This rearrangement joins TRBV28 to TRBJ1-3; D is ambiguous. CDR3 length equals 15 residues. Per the germline V gene, CDR1 is MDHEN and CDR2 is SYDVKM. Trimming took 8 bases from V and 2 from J, leaving 16 bases between them. CDR3 region: CASRKDLGTGNTIYF. In DNA form, the CDR3 reads TGTGCCAGCCGGAAGGACCTAGGGACTGGAAACACCATATATTTT.

As regards this clone: This CDR3 is also generated by other DNA sequences in the sample. The chain joins TRBV6-1 to TRBJ2-7; D is unresolved. Deletions cut 3 bases from V and 1 base from J, with 7 bases between. Germline values: CDR1 MNHNS, CDR2 SASEGT. The CDR3 is 13 residues long. CDR3 nucleotide sequence: TGTGCCAGCAGTGATGGCAGGTCCTACGAGCAGTACTTC. Its protein product is CASSDGRSYEQYF.

This clone is a singleton in its sample. The chain uses TRBV4-1 and TRBJ1-2, with D maybe TRBD1 (5 bases). Per germline, CDR1 MGHRA and CDR2 YSYEKL. The CDR3 has 16 amino acids. With 0 bases removed from V and 5 bases from J, the gap between germline ends came to 16 bases. The CDR3 here is CASSQDRGSILYGYTF. The CDR3, as DNA: TGCGCCAGCAGCCAAGATCGGGGCAGTATACTTTATGGCTACACCTTC.

The genes are TRBV6-1 and TRBJ1-2; the D gene is possibly TRBD1 (5 bases). V was trimmed by 3 bases and J by 4 bases, leaving 12 bases between them. Germline loops: CDR1 MNHNS, CDR2 SASEGT. The CDR3 runs 14 residues. The CDR3 DNA follows: TGTGCCAGCAGTGAGGCGGCAGGGCTCTATGGCTACACCTTC. As protein: CASSEAAGLYGYTF.